These T cell receptor beta chains were read from a single sample in a study of blood T cell repertoires in COVID-19. Profiled with immunoSEQ multiplex PCR; TCRdb holds only in-frame clones, not every one. Of around 230,000 clones listed, around 86% are singletons. The sample taken for sequencing was PBMCs or T cells enriched from blood (not recorded which). These receptors all come from a woman aged 35 to 49 with acute COVID-19. CDR3s include the opening cysteine and the closing phenylalanine or tryptophan. The D gene is left open where the match is weak. Not all rows give a size; the values are once, few, many and, for expanded clones, a class.

j_call | clone_size | v_call | d_call | cdr3_aa | cdr3_nt
TRBJ1-2 | NA | TRBV5-1 | NA | CASSLASGSSSYGYTF | TGCGCCAGCAGCTTGGCCTCTGGCAGTAGCAGCTATGGCTACACCTTC
TRBJ1-1 | NA | TRBV13 | TRBD1 | CASSLESGGFTEAFF | TGTGCCAGCAGCTTGGAGTCAGGGGGCTTCACTGAAGCTTTCTTT
TRBJ2-3 | NA | TRBV10-3 | TRBD2 | CAISGPGLAGADTQYF | TGTGCCATCAGTGGACCGGGACTAGCGGGAGCAGATACGCAGTATTTT
TRBJ1-1 | NA | TRBV7-9 | TRBD1 | CASSPPPWDRNTEAFF | TGTGCCAGCAGCCCTCCCCCGTGGGACAGGAACACTGAAGCTTTCTTT
TRBJ2-1 | NA | TRBV2 | TRBD1 | CASKRTGGHRNEQFF | TGTGCCAGCAAAAGGACAGGGGGCCATAGAAATGAGCAGTTCTTC
TRBJ2-6 | NA | TRBV6-2/TRBV6-3 | TRBD1 | CASSYQGAGANVLTF | TGTGCCAGCAGTTACCAGGGGGCTGGGGCCAACGTCCTGACTTTC
TRBJ2-5 | NA | TRBV2 | NA | CASSGTRGMETQYF | TGTGCCAGCAGTGGGACTAGGGGGATGGAGACCCAGTACTTC
TRBJ2-7 | NA | TRBV2 | NA | CASRVRGSSYEQYF | TGTGCCAGCAGGGTCCGGGGTAGCTCCTACGAGCAGTACTTC
TRBJ2-3 | NA | TRBV27 | TRBD1 | CASKKQGPSTDTQYF | TGTGCCAGCAAGAAACAGGGGCCTAGCACAGATACGCAGTATTTT
TRBJ2-7 | few | TRBV27 | TRBD2 | CASSSGRAFYEQYF | TGTGCCAGCAGTTCCGGGAGGGCCTTCTACGAGCAGTACTTC
TRBJ1-2 | NA | TRBV24-1 | TRBD1 | CATSEASGTGAFHGYTF | TGTGCCACCAGTGAAGCCTCCGGGACAGGGGCTTTTCATGGCTACACCTTC
TRBJ2-1 | NA | TRBV5-1 | NA | CASSPQISEQFF | TGCGCCAGCAGCCCCCAGATCAGTGAGCAGTTCTTC
TRBJ2-3 | NA | TRBV15 | NA | CATSRGASSQYF | TGTGCCACCAGCAGAGGGGCATCGAGTCAATATTTT
TRBJ2-3 | NA | TRBV3-1/TRBV3-2 | TRBD2 | CASSVRSGRALGTDTQYF | TGTGCCAGCAGCGTTCGTAGCGGGAGGGCCCTGGGCACAGATACGCAGTATTTT
TRBJ2-3 | NA | TRBV25-1 | TRBD2 | CASSDLWASGKPTDTQYF | TGTGCCAGCAGTGACCTCTGGGCTAGCGGGAAACCCACAGATACGCAGTATTTT
TRBJ2-4 | once | TRBV7-3 | TRBD2 | CASSLSGSGDIQYF | TGTGCCAGCAGCCTTAGCGGGAGCGGTGACATTCAGTACTTC
TRBJ1-1 | NA | TRBV2 | NA | CASRTGITEAFF | TGTGCCAGCAGAACAGGGATCACTGAAGCTTTCTTT
TRBJ2-1 | few | TRBV4-1 | NA | CASKGQTYNEQFF | TGCGCCAGCAAGGGGCAAACCTACAATGAGCAGTTCTTC
TRBJ2-2 | once | TRBV7-8 | NA | CASSNRVGGELFF | TGTGCCAGCAGCAACAGGGTAGGGGGGGAGCTGTTTTTT
TRBJ2-6 | NA | TRBV11-3 | TRBD1 | CASSPQGTGANVLTF | TGTGCCAGCAGCCCACAGGGGACTGGGGCCAACGTCCTGACTTTC
TRBJ2-5 | NA | TRBV18 | NA | CASSSSQETQYF | TGTGCCAGCTCATCTTCGCAAGAGACCCAGTACTTC
TRBJ1-2 | once | TRBV4-2 | TRBD1 | CASSPRQGARGYTF | TGTGCCAGCAGCCCCCGACAGGGGGCGCGCGGCTACACCTTC
TRBJ2-2 | NA | TRBV9 | NA | CASSIDGGGELFF | TGTGCCAGCAGCATCGACGGGGGCGGGGAGCTGTTTTTT
TRBJ1-5 | NA | TRBV27 | NA | CASSPSSNQPQHF | TGTGCCAGCTCCCCATCTAGCAATCAGCCCCAGCATTTT
TRBJ1-2 | NA | TRBV28 | TRBD1 | CASSVPGQEGYGYTF | TGTGCCAGCAGTGTACCGGGACAGGAGGGCTATGGCTACACCTTC
TRBJ2-3 | NA | TRBV4-1 | TRBD2 | CASSQDLAGVSDTQYF | TGCGCCAGCAGCCAAGATCTAGCGGGAGTATCAGATACGCAGTATTTT
TRBJ1-4 | NA | TRBV10-1 | NA | CASARANEKLFF | TGCGCCAGCGCGCGGGCTAATGAAAAACTGTTTTTT
TRBJ2-3 | NA | TRBV11-3 | TRBD2 | CASSLGASGGTDTQYF | TGTGCCAGCAGCTTAGGAGCTAGCGGGGGCACAGATACGCAGTATTTT
TRBJ2-3 | NA | TRBV7-9 | NA | CASSLGADTQYF | TGTGCCAGCAGCTTAGGAGCAGATACGCAGTATTTT
TRBJ1-1 | few | TRBV6-6 | NA | CASSVTRGEHFEAFF | TGTGCCAGCAGTGTTACCAGGGGCGAGCATTTCGAAGCTTTCTTT
TRBJ2-7 | NA | TRBV27 | NA | CASSLQGSMMQYF | TGTGCCAGCAGTTTGCAGGGGAGTATGATGCAGTACTTC
TRBJ2-7 | once | TRBV7-8 | NA | CASSPGAFSYEQYF | TGTGCCAGCAGCCCCGGAGCCTTCTCCTACGAGCAGTACTTC
TRBJ2-6 | NA | TRBV19 | TRBD1 | CASSIGVRTGDLGANVLTF | TGTGCCAGTAGTATAGGGGTGAGGACAGGGGACCTCGGGGCCAACGTCCTGACTTTC
TRBJ2-1 | NA | TRBV11-3 | TRBD2 | CASSPRTSASSYNEQFF | TGTGCCAGCAGCCCCAGGACTAGCGCGAGCTCCTACAATGAGCAGTTCTTC
TRBJ2-7 | NA | TRBV19 | NA | CASSIGGSYEQYF | TGTGCCAGTAGTATCGGGGGATCCTACGAGCAGTACTTC
TRBJ2-1 | NA | TRBV3-1/TRBV3-2 | TRBD2 | CASSPFLAGGPREQFF | TGTGCCAGCAGCCCTTTCCTTGCGGGAGGGCCCAGAGAGCAGTTCTTC
TRBJ1-2 | once | TRBV5-1 | TRBD1 | CASSRTTGSDGYTF | TGCGCCAGCAGCCGAACGACAGGGTCGGATGGCTACACCTTC
TRBJ2-1 | once | TRBV5-5 | TRBD2 | CASSLEAGTGFTYNEQFF | TGTGCCAGCAGCTTGGAAGCGGGAACCGGATTTACCTACAATGAGCAGTTCTTC
TRBJ2-1 | NA | TRBV5-4 | NA | CASSTQGSTENEQFF | TGTGCCAGCAGCACCCAGGGGTCCACTGAAAATGAGCAGTTCTTC
TRBJ2-1 | NA | TRBV10-3 | NA | CAVGLAEPYNEQFF | TGTGCCGTGGGATTAGCGGAGCCCTACAATGAGCAGTTCTTC
TRBJ2-1 | NA | TRBV15 | TRBD2 | CATSRGTHSSTSGRRDEQFF | TGTGCCACCAGCAGAGGAACACATTCTTCGACTAGCGGGAGGAGGGATGAGCAGTTCTTC
TRBJ2-7 | NA | TRBV11-2 | NA | CASSLGVRHYEQYF | TGTGCCAGCAGCTTAGGAGTACGCCACTACGAGCAGTACTTC